Each of the 3 T cell receptor beta chains below was sequenced from the same sample in a study of blood T cell repertoires in COVID-19. Some clones are missing from TCRdb's copy, which holds only in-frame ones; the method was immunoSEQ multiplex PCR. The profile covers around 260,000 clones, with approximately 88% appearing a single time and more than 0.55% taken by the ten largest. The specimen sequenced was peripheral blood. Every receptor here comes from a human donor in a cohort sampled during active COVID-19.

This clone was seen once. V and J are TRBV4-2 and TRBJ1-1; possible D gene TRBD1, 5 bases. Trimming stripped 0 bases from V and 3 bases from J, with 14 bases between. The CDR3 length is 16 residues. Germline CDR1 LGHNA, CDR2 YNFKEQ. Here the CDR3 DNA reads TGTGCCAGCAGCCAAGAGGCAGGGCCCCACGACACTGAAGCTTTCTTT. Its translation: CASSQEAGPHDTEAFF.

The rearrangement joins TRBV3-1 (or the pseudogene TRBV3-2) to TRBJ2-2; TRBD1 agrees at 9 bases. From germline, CDR1 is LGHDT and CDR2 YNNKEL (reference sequence). The J segment lost 5 bases and the V segment lost 7 bases, leaving 8 bases of the junction unmatched. This CDR3 spans 15 amino acids. In nucleotides, the CDR3 is TGTGCCAGCACCATAGCCGGACAGGGGACCGGGGAGCTGTTTTTT. Residues: CASTIAGQGTGELFF.

The genes are TRBV4-1 and TRBJ1-2; D is perhaps TRBD1 (5 bases). Trimming stripped 1 base from V and 8 bases from J, with 14 bases between. Per germline, CDR1 MGHRA and CDR2 YSYEKL. This CDR3 contains 14 residues. As DNA, the CDR3 is TGCGCCAGCAGCCAAGTGGGCCAGGGAAGGGGCTACACCTTC. Protein product: CASSQVGQGRGYTF.